This T cell receptor beta chain was obtained from a study of T-cell reconstitution after alpha-beta-depleted transplantation in children (dated by TCRdb to about 2016). Regarding the study in general: Using TCR repertoire profiling, the study followed T-cell immune reconstitution in a quantitative way in children after TCRalphabeta/CD19-depleted allogeneic hematopoietic cell transplantation.

CDR1 and CDR2 were assigned from the germline V gene (reference sequence) as WNHNN and SYGVQD. Trimming accounts for 8 bases at V and 5 bases at J, while the number of junction bases matched to no gene is 3. The CDR3 sequence holds 12 residues, the cysteine and phenylalanine included. Only the CDR3 DNA stays, 36 bases, in frame from base 1. The library was prepared using PCR. This sample was sequenced with an Illumina HiSeq 2500. Molecular barcoding was employed in the preparation of TCR libraries, with unique molecular identifiers being used to normalize TCRbeta repertoire quantification. TCRdb itself trimmed the public reads at Q25 with fastp, ran MiXCR and retained productive beta chains. One record per CDR3 amino acid sequence lists the most common genes and DNA. A total of some 520,000 distinct CDR3 sequences appear in this sample, approximately 30% of them only once. Clones ranked in the top ten supply around 2.3% of the sample.

This clonotype was found a few times. Its antigen remains undetermined. No per-base quality is available; no much larger clone lies one base away. The origin of this receptor is a human donor who donated a stem cell graft to a child with aplastic anemia. This sequence uses TRBV10-1 and TRBJ2-5, and 9 bases in between align with TRBD1. The sequenced sample was PBMCs from the stem cell graft donor, obtained from the stem cell graft. The DNA reads as follows: TGCGCCAGCCAGACAGGGGGGGAGACCCAGTACTTC. This gives the protein CASQTGGETQYF.